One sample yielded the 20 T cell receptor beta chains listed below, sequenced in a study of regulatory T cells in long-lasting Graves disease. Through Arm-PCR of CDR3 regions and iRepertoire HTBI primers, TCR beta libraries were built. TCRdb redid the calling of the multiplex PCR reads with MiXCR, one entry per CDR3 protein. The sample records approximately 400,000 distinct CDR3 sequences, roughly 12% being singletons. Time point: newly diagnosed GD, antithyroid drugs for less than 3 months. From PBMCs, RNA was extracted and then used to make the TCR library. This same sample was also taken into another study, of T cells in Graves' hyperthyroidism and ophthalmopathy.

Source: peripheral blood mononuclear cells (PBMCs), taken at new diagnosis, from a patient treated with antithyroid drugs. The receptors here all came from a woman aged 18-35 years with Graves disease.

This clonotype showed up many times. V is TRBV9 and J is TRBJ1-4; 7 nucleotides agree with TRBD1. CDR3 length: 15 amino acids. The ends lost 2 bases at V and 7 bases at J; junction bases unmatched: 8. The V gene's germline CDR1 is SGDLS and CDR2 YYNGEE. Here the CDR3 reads CASSVRQGGGEKLFF. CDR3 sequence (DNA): TGTGCCAGCAGCGTCCGACAGGGAGGAGGTGAAAAACTGTTTTTT.

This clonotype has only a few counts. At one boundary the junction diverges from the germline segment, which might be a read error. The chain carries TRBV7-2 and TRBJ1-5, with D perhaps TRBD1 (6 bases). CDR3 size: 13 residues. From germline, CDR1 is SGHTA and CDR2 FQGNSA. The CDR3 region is CASTRQEGQPRHF. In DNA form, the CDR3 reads TGTGCCAGCACCCGACAGGAGGGTCAGCCCCGGCATTTT.

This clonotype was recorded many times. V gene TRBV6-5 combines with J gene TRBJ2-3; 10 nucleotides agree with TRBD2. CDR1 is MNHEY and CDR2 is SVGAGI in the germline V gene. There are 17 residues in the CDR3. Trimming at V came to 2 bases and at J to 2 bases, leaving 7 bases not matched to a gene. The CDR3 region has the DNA TGTGCCAGCAGTTACGAGCGGACTAGCGGTCACACAGATACGCAGTATTTT. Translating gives CASSYERTSGHTDTQYF.

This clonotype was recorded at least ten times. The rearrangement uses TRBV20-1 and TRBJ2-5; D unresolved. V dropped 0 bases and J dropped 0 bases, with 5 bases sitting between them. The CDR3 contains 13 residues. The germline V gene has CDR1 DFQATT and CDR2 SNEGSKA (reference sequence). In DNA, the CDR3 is TGCAGTGCTAGAGAGCCGTACCAAGAGACCCAGTACTTC. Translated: CSAREPYQETQYF.

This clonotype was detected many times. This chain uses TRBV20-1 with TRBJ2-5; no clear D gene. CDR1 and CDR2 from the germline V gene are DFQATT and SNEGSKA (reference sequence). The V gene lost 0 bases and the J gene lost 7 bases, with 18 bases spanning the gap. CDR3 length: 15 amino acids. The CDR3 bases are TGCAGTGCTAGAGATCGTTGGGCAGATCTTAGGACCCAGTACTTC. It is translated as CSARDRWADLRTQYF.

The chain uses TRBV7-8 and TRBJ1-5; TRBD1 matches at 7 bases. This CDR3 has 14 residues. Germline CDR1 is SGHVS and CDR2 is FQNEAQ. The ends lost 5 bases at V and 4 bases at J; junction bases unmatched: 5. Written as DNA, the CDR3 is TGTGCCAGCAGCCCAGGGACAGCTAATCAGCCCCAGCATTTT. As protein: CASSPGTANQPQHF.

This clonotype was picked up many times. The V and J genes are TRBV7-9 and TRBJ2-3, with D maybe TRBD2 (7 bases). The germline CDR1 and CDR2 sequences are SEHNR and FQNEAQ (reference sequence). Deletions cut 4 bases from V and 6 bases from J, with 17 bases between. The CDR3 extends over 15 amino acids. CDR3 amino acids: CASSYMGGRMDTQYF. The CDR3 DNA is TGTGCCAGCAGCTACATGGGGGGGCGCATGGATACGCAGTATTTT.

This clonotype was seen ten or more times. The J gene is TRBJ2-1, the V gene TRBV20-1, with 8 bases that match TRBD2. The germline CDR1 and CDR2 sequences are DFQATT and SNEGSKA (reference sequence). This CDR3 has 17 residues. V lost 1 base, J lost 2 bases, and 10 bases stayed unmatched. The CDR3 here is CSARVAASGSTYNEQFF. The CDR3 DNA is TGCAGTGCTAGAGTCGCGGCTAGCGGGTCGACCTACAATGAGCAGTTCTTC.

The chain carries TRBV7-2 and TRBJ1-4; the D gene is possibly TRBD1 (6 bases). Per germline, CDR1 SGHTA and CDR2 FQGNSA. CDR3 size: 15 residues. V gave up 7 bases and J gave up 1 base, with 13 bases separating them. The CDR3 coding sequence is TGTGCCAGCACAACCTTCAGGGGAACTAATGAAAAACTGTTTTTT. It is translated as CASTTFRGTNEKLFF.

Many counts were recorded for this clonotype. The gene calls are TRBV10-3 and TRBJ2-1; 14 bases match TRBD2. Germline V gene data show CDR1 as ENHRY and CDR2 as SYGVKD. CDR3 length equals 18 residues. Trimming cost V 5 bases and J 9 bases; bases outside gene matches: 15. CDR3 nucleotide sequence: TGTGCCATCAGTCCCGGACTAGCGGGGGGACAAGGTCGGCGTGAGCAGTTCTTC. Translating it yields CAISPGLAGGQGRREQFF.

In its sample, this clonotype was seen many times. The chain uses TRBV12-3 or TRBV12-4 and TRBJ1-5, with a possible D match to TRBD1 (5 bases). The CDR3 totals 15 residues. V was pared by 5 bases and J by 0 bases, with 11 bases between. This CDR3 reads CASSDTGYSNQPQHF. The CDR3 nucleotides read TGTGCCAGCAGTGATACAGGTTATAGCAATCAGCCCCAGCATTTT.

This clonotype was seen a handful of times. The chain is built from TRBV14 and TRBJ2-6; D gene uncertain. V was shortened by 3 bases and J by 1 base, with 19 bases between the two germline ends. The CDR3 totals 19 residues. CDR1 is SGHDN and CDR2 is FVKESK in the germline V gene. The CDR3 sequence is CASSHPGPMGYSGANVLTF. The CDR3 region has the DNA TGTGCCAGCAGCCACCCGGGCCCAATGGGGTATTCTGGGGCCAACGTCCTGACTTTC.

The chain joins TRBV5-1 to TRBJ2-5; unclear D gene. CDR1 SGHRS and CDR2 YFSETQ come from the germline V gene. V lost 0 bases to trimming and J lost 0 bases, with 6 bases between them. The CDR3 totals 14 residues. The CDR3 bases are TGCGCCAGCAGCTTGGGGGGAAACCAAGAGACCCAGTACTTC. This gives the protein CASSLGGNQETQYF. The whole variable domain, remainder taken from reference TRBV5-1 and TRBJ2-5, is KAGVTQTPRYLIKTRGQQVTLSCSPISGHRSVSWYQQTPGQGLQFLFEYFSETQRNKGNFPGRFSGRQFSNSRSEMNVSTLELGDSALYLCASSLGGNQETQYFGPGTRLLVL.

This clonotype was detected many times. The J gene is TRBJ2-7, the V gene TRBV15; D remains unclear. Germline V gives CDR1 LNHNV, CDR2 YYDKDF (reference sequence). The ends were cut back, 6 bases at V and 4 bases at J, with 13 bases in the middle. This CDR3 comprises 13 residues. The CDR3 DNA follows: TGTGCCACCAGTATCTATGGGGTTTACGAGCAGTACTTC. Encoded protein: CATSIYGVYEQYF.

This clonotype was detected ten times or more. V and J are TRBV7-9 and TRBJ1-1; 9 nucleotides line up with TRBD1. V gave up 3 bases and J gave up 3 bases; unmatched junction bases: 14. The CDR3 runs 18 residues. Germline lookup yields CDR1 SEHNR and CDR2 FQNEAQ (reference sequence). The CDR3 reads CASSFPGQGTNLDTEAFF. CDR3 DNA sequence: TGTGCCAGCAGCTTCCCGGGACAGGGAACGAATTTGGACACTGAAGCTTTCTTT.

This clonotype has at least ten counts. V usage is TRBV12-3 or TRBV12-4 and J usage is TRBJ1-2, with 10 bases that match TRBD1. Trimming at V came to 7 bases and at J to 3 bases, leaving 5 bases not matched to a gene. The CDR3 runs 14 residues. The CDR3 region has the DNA TGTGCCAGCAAACCGGGACAGGGGTACTATGGCTACACCTTC. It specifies CASKPGQGYYGYTF.

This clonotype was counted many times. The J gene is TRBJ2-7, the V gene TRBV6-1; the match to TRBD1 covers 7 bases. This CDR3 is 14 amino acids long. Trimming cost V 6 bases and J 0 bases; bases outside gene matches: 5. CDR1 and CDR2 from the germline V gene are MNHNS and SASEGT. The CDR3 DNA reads TGTGCCAGCAGACCAGGGACAGCCTCCTACGAGCAGTACGTC. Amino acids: CASRPGTASYEQYV.

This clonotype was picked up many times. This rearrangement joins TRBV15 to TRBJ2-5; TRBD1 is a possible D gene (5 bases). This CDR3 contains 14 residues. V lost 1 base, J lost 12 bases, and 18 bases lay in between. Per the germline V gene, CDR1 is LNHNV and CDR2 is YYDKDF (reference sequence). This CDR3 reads CATSRGQGFGKEYF. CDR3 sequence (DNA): TGTGCCACCAGCAGAGGTCAGGGTTTTGGCAAAGAGTACTTC.

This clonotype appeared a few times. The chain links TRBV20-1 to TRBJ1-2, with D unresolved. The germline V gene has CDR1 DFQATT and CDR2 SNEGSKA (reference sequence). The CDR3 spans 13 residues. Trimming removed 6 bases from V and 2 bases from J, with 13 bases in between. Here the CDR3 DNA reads TGCAGTGCGGCGTTAGTATCAAACTATGGCTACACCTTC. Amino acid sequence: CSAALVSNYGYTF.

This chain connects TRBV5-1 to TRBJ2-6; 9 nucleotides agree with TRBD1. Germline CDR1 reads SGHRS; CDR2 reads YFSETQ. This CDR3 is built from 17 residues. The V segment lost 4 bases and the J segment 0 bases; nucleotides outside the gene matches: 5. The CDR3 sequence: CASSKQGATSGANVLTF. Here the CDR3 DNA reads TGCGCCAGCAGCAAACAGGGGGCAACCTCTGGGGCCAACGTCCTGACTTTC. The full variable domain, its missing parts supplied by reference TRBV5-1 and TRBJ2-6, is KAGVTQTPRYLIKTRGQQVTLSCSPISGHRSVSWYQQTPGQGLQFLFEYFSETQRNKGNFPGRFSGRQFSNSRSEMNVSTLELGDSALYLCASSKQGATSGANVLTFGAGSRLTVL.